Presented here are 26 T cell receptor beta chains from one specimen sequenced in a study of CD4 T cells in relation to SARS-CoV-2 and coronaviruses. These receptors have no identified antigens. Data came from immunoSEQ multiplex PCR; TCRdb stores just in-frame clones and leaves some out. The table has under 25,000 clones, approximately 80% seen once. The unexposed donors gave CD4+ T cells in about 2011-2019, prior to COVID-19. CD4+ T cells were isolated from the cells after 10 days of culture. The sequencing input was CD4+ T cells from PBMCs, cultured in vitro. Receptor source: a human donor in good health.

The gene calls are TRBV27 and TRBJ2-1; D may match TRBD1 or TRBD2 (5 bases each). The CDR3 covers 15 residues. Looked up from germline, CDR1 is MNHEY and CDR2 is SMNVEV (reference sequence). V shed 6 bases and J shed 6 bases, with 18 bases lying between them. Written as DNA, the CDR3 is TGTGCCAGCAGCGATTCGGAGCCGGGGACCAATGAGCAGTTCTTC. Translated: CASSDSEPGTNEQFF.

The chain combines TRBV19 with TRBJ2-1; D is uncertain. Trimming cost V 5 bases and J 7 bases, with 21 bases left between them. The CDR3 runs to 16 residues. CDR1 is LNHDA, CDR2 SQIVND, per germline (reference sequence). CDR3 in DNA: TGTGCCAGTAGTCTTAGCCCCTTGACGGTCCAAAATGAGCAGTTCTTC. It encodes CASSLSPLTVQNEQFF.

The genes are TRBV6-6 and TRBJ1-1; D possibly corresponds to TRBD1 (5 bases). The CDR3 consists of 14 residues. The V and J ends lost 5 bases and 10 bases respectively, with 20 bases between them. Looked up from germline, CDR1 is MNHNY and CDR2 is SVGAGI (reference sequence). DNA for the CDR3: TGTGCCAGCAGTCCGAAACTCGACAGCTTCGGAGCTTTCTTT. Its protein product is CASSPKLDSFGAFF.

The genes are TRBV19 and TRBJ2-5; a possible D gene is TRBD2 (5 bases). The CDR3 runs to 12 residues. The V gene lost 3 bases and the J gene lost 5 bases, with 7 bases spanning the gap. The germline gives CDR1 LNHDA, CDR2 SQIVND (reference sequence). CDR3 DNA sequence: TGTGCCAGTAGTATTTCGGGGGAGACCCAGTACTTC. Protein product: CASSISGETQYF.

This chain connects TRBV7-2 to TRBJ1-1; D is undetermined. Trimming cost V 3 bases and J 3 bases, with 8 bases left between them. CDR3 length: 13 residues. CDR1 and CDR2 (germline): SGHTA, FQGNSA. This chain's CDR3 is CASSFGGYTEAFF. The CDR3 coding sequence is TGTGCCAGCAGCTTTGGAGGATACACTGAAGCTTTCTTT.

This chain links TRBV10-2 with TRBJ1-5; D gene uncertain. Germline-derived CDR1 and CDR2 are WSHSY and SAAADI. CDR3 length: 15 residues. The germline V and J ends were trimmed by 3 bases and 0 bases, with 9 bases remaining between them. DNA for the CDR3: TGCGCCAGCAGTGATGCGGGGTATAGCAATCAGCCCCAGCATTTT. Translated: CASSDAGYSNQPQHF.

CDR3 nucleotides: TGCGCCAGCAGCTTGGGGACTAGCGCGGTATACGAGCAGTACTTC. This gives the protein CASSLGTSAVYEQYF. The V and J genes are TRBV5-1 and TRBJ2-7; 9 bases match TRBD2. The CDR3 runs to 15 residues. Trimming took 0 bases from V and 4 from J; bases not matched to a gene: 5. Germline V gene data show CDR1 as SGHRS and CDR2 as YFSETQ.

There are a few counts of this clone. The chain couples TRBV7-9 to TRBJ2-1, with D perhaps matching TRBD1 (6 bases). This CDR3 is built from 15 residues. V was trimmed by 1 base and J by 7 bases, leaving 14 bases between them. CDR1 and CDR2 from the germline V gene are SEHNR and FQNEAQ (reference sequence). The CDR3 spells CASSLGRGPSNEQFF. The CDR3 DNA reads TGTGCCAGCAGCTTAGGCAGGGGACCGTCTAATGAGCAGTTCTTC.

CDR3 in amino acids: CASGPMGADTQYF. The CDR3 bases are TGTGCCAGCGGCCCCATGGGAGCGGATACGCAGTATTTT. This chain links TRBV2 with TRBJ2-3; possible D gene TRBD2, 5 bases. Per the germline V gene, CDR1 is SNHLY and CDR2 is FYNNEI. V shed 8 bases and J shed 6 bases, with 15 bases lying between them. The length of the CDR3 is 13 residues.

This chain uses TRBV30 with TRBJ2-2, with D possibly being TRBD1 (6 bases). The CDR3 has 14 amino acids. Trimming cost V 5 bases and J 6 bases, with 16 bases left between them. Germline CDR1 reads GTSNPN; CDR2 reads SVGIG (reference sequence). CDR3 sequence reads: CAWGVGALSGELFF. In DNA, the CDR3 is TGTGCCTGGGGGGTGGGGGCGCTTTCCGGGGAGCTGTTTTTT.

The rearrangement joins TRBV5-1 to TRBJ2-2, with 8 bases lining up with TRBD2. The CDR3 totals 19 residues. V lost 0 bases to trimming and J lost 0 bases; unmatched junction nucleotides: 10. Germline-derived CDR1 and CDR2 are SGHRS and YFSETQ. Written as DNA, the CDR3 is TGCGCCAGCAGCTTGGCTCTCACGCAGCGGGGGCCGAACACCGGGGAGCTGTTTTTT. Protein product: CASSLALTQRGPNTGELFF.

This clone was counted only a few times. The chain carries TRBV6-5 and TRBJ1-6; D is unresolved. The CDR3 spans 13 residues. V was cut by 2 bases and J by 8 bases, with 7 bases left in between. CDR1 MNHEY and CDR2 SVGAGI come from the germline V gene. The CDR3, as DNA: TGTGCCAGCAGTTACGGCCGCTATTCACCCCTCCACTTT. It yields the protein CASSYGRYSPLHF.

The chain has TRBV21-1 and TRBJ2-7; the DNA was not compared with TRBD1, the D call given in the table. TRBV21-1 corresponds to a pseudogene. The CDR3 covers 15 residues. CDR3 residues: CASSLRQGSCYEQYF. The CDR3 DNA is TGTGCCAGCAGCCTACGACAGGGGTCATGCTACGAGCAGTACTTC.

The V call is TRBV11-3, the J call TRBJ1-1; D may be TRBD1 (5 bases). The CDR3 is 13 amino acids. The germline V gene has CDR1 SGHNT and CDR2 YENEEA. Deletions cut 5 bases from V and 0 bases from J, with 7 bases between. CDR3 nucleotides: TGTGCCAGCAGCGAGACAGTGAACACTGAAGCTTTCTTT. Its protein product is CASSETVNTEAFF. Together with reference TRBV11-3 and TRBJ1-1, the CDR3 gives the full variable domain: EAGVVQSPRYKIIEKKQPVAFWCNPISGHNTLYWYLQNLGQGPELLIRYENEEAVDDSQLPKDRFSAERLKGVDSTLKIQPAELGDSAVYLCASSETVNTEAFFGQGTRLTVV.

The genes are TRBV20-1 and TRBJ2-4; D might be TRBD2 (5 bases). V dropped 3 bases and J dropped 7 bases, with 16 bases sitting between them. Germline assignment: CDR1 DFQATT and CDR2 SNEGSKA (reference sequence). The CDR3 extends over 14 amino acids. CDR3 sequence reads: CSASGSRGRNIQYF. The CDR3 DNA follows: TGCAGTGCTAGTGGGAGTCGGGGTAGGAACATTCAGTACTTC.

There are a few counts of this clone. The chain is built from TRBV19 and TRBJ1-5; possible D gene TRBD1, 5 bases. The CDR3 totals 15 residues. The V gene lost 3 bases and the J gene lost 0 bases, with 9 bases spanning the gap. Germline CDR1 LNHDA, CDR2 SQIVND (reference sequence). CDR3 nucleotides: TGTGCCAGTAGTATGACAGTAAATAGCAATCAGCCCCAGCATTTT. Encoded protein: CASSMTVNSNQPQHF.

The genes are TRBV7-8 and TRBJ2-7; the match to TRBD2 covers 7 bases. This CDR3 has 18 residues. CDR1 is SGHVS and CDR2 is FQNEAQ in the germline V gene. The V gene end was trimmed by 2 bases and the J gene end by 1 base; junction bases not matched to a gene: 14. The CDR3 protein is CASSLFVYGGSVSYEQYF. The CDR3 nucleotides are TGTGCCAGCAGCTTATTTGTTTACGGCGGGAGCGTTTCCTACGAGCAGTACTTC.

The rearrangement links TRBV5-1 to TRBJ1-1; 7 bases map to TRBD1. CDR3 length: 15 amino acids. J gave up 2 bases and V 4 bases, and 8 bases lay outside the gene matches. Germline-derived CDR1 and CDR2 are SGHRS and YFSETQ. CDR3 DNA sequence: TGCGCCAGCAGCGGGGCGGGACAGACAAACACTGAAGCTTTCTTT. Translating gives CASSGAGQTNTEAFF.

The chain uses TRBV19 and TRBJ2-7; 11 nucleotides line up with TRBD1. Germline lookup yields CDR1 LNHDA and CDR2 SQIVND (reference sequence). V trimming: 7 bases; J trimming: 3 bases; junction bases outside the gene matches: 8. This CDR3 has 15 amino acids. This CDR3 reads CASTMGTGGVYEQYF. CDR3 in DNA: TGTGCCAGTACCATGGGGACAGGGGGTGTCTACGAGCAGTACTTC.

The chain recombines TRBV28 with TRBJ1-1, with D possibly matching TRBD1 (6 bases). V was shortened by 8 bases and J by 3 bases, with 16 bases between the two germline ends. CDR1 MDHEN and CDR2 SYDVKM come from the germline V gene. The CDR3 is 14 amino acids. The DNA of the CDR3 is TGTGCCAGCCGCAATGGGGGGGGGCACACTGAAGCTTTCTTT. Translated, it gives CASRNGGGHTEAFF.

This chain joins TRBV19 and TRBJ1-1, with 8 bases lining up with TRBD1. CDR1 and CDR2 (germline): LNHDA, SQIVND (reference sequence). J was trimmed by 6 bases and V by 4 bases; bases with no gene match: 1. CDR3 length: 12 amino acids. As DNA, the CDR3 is TGTGCCAGTAGTACGGACAGGGCTGAAGCTTTCTTT. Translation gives CASSTDRAEAFF. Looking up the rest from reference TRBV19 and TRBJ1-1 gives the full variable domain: DGGITQSPKYLFRKEGQNVTLSCEQNLNHDAMYWYRQDPGQGLRLIYYSQIVNDFQKGDIAEGYSVSREKKESFPLTVTSAQKNPTAFYLCASSTDRAEAFFGQGTRLTVV.

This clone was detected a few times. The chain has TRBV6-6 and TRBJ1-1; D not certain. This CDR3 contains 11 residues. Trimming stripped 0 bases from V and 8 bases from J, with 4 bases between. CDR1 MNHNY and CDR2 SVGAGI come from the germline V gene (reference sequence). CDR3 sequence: CASSYSAEAFF. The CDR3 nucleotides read TGTGCCAGCAGTTACTCGGCGGAAGCTTTCTTT.

CDR3 sequence: CASSPGSRDSPLHF. The CDR3 DNA reads TGTGCCAGCAGTCCGGGATCTAGGGATTCACCCCTCCACTTT. The chain employs TRBV2 and TRBJ1-6, with D hard to call. Germline V gene data show CDR1 as SNHLY and CDR2 as FYNNEI. V lost 5 bases and J 8 bases, leaving 13 bases between the germline ends. The CDR3 contains 14 residues.

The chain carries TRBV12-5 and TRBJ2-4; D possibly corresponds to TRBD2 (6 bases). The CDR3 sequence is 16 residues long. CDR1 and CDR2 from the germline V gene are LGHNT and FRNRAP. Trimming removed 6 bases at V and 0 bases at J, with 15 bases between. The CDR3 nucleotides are TGTGCTAGTGGCCCGGGACTTAACCTAGCCAAAAACATTCAGTACTTC. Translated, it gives CASGPGLNLAKNIQYF.

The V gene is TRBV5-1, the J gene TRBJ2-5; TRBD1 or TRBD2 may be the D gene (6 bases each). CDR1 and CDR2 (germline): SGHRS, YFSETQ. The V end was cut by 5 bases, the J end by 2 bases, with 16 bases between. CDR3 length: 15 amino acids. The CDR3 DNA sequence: TGCGCCAGCAGTTGGGGGGACACCGATCAAGAGACCCAGTACTTC. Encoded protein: CASSWGDTDQETQYF.

The CDR3 coding sequence is TGCAGCGTTAAAGGGGGGTGGGACAGGGGGCTTCGCGGCACCGGGGAGCTGTTTTTT. Translating it yields CSVKGGWDRGLRGTGELFF. This chain uses TRBV29-1 with TRBJ2-2; the match to TRBD1 covers 12 bases. J lost 4 bases, V lost 5 bases, and 17 bases had no gene match. The CDR3 consists of 19 residues. Germline lookup yields CDR1 SQVTM and CDR2 ANQGSEA.